The 9 T cell receptor beta chains below come from one sample, sequenced in a study of T cell responses to AZD1222 COVID-19 vaccine. Some clones are missing from TCRdb's copy, which holds only in-frame ones; the method was immunoSEQ multiplex PCR. This sample yields fewer than 70,000 clones, of which roughly 80% are seen a single time; less than 4% belongs to the top ten. Sequences were derived from peripheral blood, sampled 28 days after the second AZD1222 dose. These receptors came from an adult who received the AZD1222 COVID-19 vaccine.

V is TRBV28 and J is TRBJ1-6; D is ambiguous. This CDR3 contains 11 residues. The V end lost 5 bases, the J end lost 7 bases, and 3 bases lay between the germline ends. The germline CDR1 and CDR2 sequences are MDHEN and SYDVKM. CDR3 region: CASSINSPLHF. For the CDR3, the DNA is TGTGCCAGCAGTATAAATTCACCCCTCCACTTT.

The rearrangement joins TRBV3-1 (or the pseudogene TRBV3-2) to TRBJ2-5, with D possibly matching TRBD1 (6 bases). The CDR3 consists of 15 residues. CDR1 LGHDT and CDR2 YNNKEL come from the germline V gene (reference sequence). V lost 1 base and J 1 base, leaving 10 bases between the germline ends. In DNA form, the CDR3 reads TGTGCCAGCAGCCAAGCCCAGGGGCCCCAAGAGACCCAGTACTTC. Protein: CASSQAQGPQETQYF.

The chain recombines TRBV11-3 with TRBJ1-4; D is unclear. The germline gives CDR1 SGHNT, CDR2 YENEEA. CDR3 size: 15 residues. The V gene lost 2 bases and the J gene lost 3 bases, with 10 bases spanning the gap. CDR3 in amino acids: CASSLNNSPNEKLFF. The CDR3 DNA sequence: TGTGCCAGCAGCTTAAATAACAGCCCTAATGAAAAACTGTTTTTT.

The chain recombines TRBV11-2 with TRBJ1-5; 10 nucleotides agree with TRBD1. The germline gives CDR1 SGHAT, CDR2 FQNNGV. The V and J ends lost 5 bases and 3 bases, in that order; junction bases with no gene match: 10. The CDR3 loop spans 17 amino acids. CDR3 coding DNA: TGTGCCAGCAGCAGGGGACAGGGGATTGGGGCCAATCAGCCCCAGCATTTT. Its protein product is CASSRGQGIGANQPQHF. The full variable domain, rest sourced from reference TRBV11-2 and TRBJ1-5, is EAGVAQSPRYKIIEKRQSVAFWCNPISGHATLYWYQQILGQGPKLLIQFQNNGVVDDSQLPKDRFSAERLKGVDSTLKIQPAKLEDSAVYLCASSRGQGIGANQPQHFGDGTRLSIL.

This chain connects TRBV6-5 to TRBJ1-1, with TRBD1 identical over 7 bases. Germline loops: CDR1 MNHEY, CDR2 SVGAGI. CDR3 length equals 14 residues. V lost 5 bases to trimming and J lost 3 bases; unmatched junction nucleotides: 6. CDR3 coding DNA: TGTGCCAGCAGTCTGACAGGGCTTGACACTGAAGCTTTCTTT. Protein sequence: CASSLTGLDTEAFF.

V gene TRBV7-2 combines with J gene TRBJ2-1; 10 nucleotides match TRBD1. The trim removed 5 bases at V and 3 bases at J, leaving 4 bases unmatched. In germline, CDR1 is SGHTA, CDR2 FQGNSA. This CDR3 comprises 15 residues. CDR3 in DNA: TGTGCCAGCAGCCTGGACAGGGGGAACTACAATGAGCAGTTCTTC. This sequence encodes CASSLDRGNYNEQFF.

The chain combines TRBV24-1 with TRBJ2-5, with D perhaps given as TRBD1 or TRBD2 (6 bases each). This CDR3 is built from 13 residues. Germline CDR1 reads KGHDR; CDR2 reads SFDVKD. Deletions cut 9 bases from V and 5 bases from J, with 15 bases between. This chain's CDR3 is CATGTGAQETQYF. The CDR3 coding sequence is TGTGCCACCGGAACGGGGGCGCAGGAGACCCAGTACTTC.

V and J are TRBV6-5 and TRBJ2-7; D is unclear. The germline V and J ends were trimmed by 7 bases and 0 bases, with 4 bases remaining between them. The CDR3 loop spans 11 amino acids. CDR1 MNHEY and CDR2 SVGAGI come from the germline V gene. CDR3 in DNA: TGTGCCAGCACTATCTCCTACGAGCAGTACTTC. The encoded protein is CASTISYEQYF.

The V and J genes are TRBV12-3 or TRBV12-4 and TRBJ1-1; D ambiguous. The V and J ends lost 2 bases and 4 bases respectively, with 8 bases between them. This CDR3 has 13 amino acids. This CDR3 reads CASSLSLITEAFF. The DNA of the CDR3 is TGTGCCAGCAGTTTAAGTTTAATCACTGAAGCTTTCTTT.